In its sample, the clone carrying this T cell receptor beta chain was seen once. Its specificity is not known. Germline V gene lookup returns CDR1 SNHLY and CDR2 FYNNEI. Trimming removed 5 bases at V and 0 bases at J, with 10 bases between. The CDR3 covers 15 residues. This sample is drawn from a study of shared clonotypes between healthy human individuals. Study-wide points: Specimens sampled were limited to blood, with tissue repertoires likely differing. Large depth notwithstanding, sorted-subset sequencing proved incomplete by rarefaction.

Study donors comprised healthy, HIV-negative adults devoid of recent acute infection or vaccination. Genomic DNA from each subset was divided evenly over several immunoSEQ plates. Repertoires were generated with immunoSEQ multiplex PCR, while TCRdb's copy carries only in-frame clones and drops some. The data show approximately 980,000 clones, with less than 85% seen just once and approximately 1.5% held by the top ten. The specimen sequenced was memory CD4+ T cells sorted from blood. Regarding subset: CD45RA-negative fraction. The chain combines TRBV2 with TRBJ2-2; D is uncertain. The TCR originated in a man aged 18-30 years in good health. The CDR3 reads CASSPDITNTGELFF. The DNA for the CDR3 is TGTGCCAGCAGTCCCGACATCACGAACACCGGGGAGCTGTTTTTT.